Included here is one T cell receptor (beta chain) sequence, with context. This entry comes from a study of immune characterization of retroperitoneal liposarcoma. This CDR3 has 16 amino acids. Trimming took 6 bases from V and 13 from J; bases not matched to a gene: 21. TCRdb analysed the PCR reads with MiXCR anew, one entry per CDR3 protein. The table has about 10,000 distinct CDR3 sequences, about 29% seen once. Material for sequencing was tumor tissue. The V and J genes are TRBV12-3 or TRBV12-4 and TRBJ2-4, with TRBD2 matching 7 bases. The TCR sequence derives from a male donor with retroperitoneal liposarcoma. Here the CDR3 DNA reads TGTGCCAGCAGCAAACGTGACACCCGACTAGCTAGAGAGCAGTACTTC. Protein: CASSKRDTRLAREQYF.